What follows are 25 T cell receptor beta chains derived from one specimen sequenced in a study of T cell responses to AZD1222 COVID-19 vaccine. The protocol was immunoSEQ multiplex PCR, while the TCRdb copy is restricted to in-frame clones and leaves out a portion. The table shows about 160,000 clones, with about 91% occurring only once. The specimen was peripheral blood, collected on day 0 of AZD1222 vaccination. The receptors stem from an adult in good health.

The chain joins TRBV2 to TRBJ1-5; 9 bases match TRBD1. The CDR3 runs 15 residues. Germline V gives CDR1 SNHLY, CDR2 FYNNEI. Trimming cost V 6 bases and J 1 base; bases outside gene matches: 4. This CDR3 is CASSADRGSNQPQHF. The CDR3 DNA reads as TGTGCCAGCAGCGCAGACAGGGGGAGCAATCAGCCCCAGCATTTT.

The DNA for the CDR3 is TGTGCCAGCAGCTTAGCAGGTTGGGGGGTAAACTATGGCTACACCTTC. It codes for CASSLAGWGVNYGYTF. J is TRBJ1-2 and V is TRBV11-2; a weak D match, TRBD1 (5 bases). Trimming removed 1 base from V and 2 bases from J, with 14 bases in between. The CDR3 is made up of 16 amino acids. Germline V gene data show CDR1 as SGHAT and CDR2 as FQNNGV.

This rearrangement joins TRBV5-1 to TRBJ1-6; D gene uncertain. The CDR3 is 13 amino acids. The germline V gene encodes CDR1 SGHRS and CDR2 YFSETQ. Trimming removed 0 bases from V and 14 bases from J, with 12 bases in between. The CDR3 loop reads CASSLERGQALHF. The CDR3 DNA reads TGCGCCAGCAGCTTGGAACGGGGTCAGGCCCTCCACTTT.

The CDR3 DNA follows: TGTGCCAGCTCACCACCGCCAGGGGATGGCTACACCTTC. Protein product: CASSPPPGDGYTF. The J gene is TRBJ1-2, the V gene TRBV18; tentatively, D is TRBD1 (6 bases). The V and J ends lost 0 bases and 6 bases respectively, with 8 bases between them. Germline-derived CDR1 and CDR2 are KGHSH and LQKENI. This CDR3 contains 13 residues.

V usage is TRBV7-6 and J usage is TRBJ2-3, with 14 bases that match TRBD2. The CDR3 extends over 16 amino acids. With 5 bases clipped from V and 3 bases from J, the junction kept 4 bases outside the gene matches. CDR1 and CDR2 from the germline V gene are SGHVS and FNYEAQ. The CDR3 spells CASSMGLAGVTDTQYF. CDR3 coding DNA: TGTGCCAGCAGCATGGGACTAGCGGGAGTAACAGATACGCAGTATTTT.

This chain connects TRBV30 to TRBJ1-6; 7 nucleotides line up with TRBD1. CDR1 is GTSNPN and CDR2 is SVGIG in the germline V gene (reference sequence). This CDR3 has 14 amino acids. The J segment lost 10 bases and the V segment lost 5 bases, leaving 11 bases of the junction unmatched. CDR3 residues: CAWARQGIGSPLHF. The CDR3 nucleotides are TGTGCCTGGGCTCGACAGGGAATTGGATCACCCCTCCACTTT.

V usage is TRBV10-1 and J usage is TRBJ2-7; possible D gene TRBD1, 5 bases. Trimming removed 0 bases at V and 5 bases at J, with 11 bases between. Germline V gene sequence: CDR1 WNHNN, CDR2 SYGVQD (reference sequence). The CDR3 sequence is 14 residues long. The CDR3 sequence: CASSESRGIHEQYF. For the CDR3, the DNA is TGCGCCAGCAGTGAGTCTAGGGGAATCCACGAGCAGTACTTC.

This clone was recorded once. The chain's CDR3 is CASSATSGYYNEQFF. CDR3 in DNA: TGTGCCAGCAGCGCAACTAGCGGGTACTACAATGAGCAGTTCTTC. V gene TRBV7-8 combines with J gene TRBJ2-1; TRBD2 matches at 9 bases. Germline trimming cut 5 bases from V and 3 bases from J; bases unmatched to any gene: 5. Germline loops: CDR1 SGHVS, CDR2 FQNEAQ. This CDR3 is built from 15 residues.

The V gene is TRBV27, the J gene TRBJ2-7; no definite D call. The germline V gene has CDR1 MNHEY and CDR2 SMNVEV (reference sequence). V was pared by 4 bases and J by 2 bases, with 9 bases between. The CDR3 spans 13 residues. CDR3 protein: CASSSGRTYEQYF. CDR3 in DNA: TGTGCCAGCAGTTCCGGGCGGACCTACGAGCAGTACTTC.

The chain links TRBV6-5 to TRBJ2-2; D is unresolved. Trimming removed 8 bases from V and 7 bases from J, with 14 bases in between. CDR3 size: 13 residues. From germline, CDR1 is MNHEY and CDR2 SVGAGI. For the CDR3, the DNA is TGTGCCAGCCGTACCGGTAGAGTCGGGGAGCTGTTTTTT. It yields the protein CASRTGRVGELFF.

This chain connects TRBV27 to TRBJ2-1; no reliable D call. V gave up 4 bases and J gave up 1 base, with 11 bases separating them. The CDR3 is 15 residues long. Germline assignment: CDR1 MNHEY and CDR2 SMNVEV (reference sequence). DNA for the CDR3: TGTGCCAGCAGTTACCCGAGTATTTCCTACAATGAGCAGTTCTTC. This encodes CASSYPSISYNEQFF.

The V call is TRBV15, the J call TRBJ2-1; D is perhaps TRBD2 (5 bases). The CDR3 totals 14 residues. The V and J ends lost 1 base and 5 bases respectively, with 9 bases between them. The germline V gene encodes CDR1 LNHNV and CDR2 YYDKDF (reference sequence). The CDR3 spells CATSRVYGNNEQFF. CDR3 nucleotide sequence: TGTGCCACCAGCAGAGTCTACGGGAACAATGAGCAGTTCTTC.

The V gene is TRBV28, the J gene TRBJ1-5, with TRBD1 identical over 7 bases. Germline CDR1 MDHEN, CDR2 SYDVKM. Trimming took 4 bases from V and 0 from J; bases not matched to a gene: 6. The CDR3 length is 16 residues. Written as DNA, the CDR3 is TGTGCCAGCAGTTCCGCGACAGGGTATAGCAATCAGCCCCAGCATTTT. It specifies CASSSATGYSNQPQHF.

Comments on this clone: Other DNA sequences from this sample encode an identical CDR3 as well. This chain connects TRBV7-9 to TRBJ1-1; D remains unclear. The CDR3 consists of 12 residues. With 3 bases removed from V and 3 bases from J, the gap between germline ends came to 5 bases. In germline, CDR1 is SEHNR, CDR2 FQNEAQ (reference sequence). The CDR3 loop is CASSFGDTEAFF. CDR3 nucleotide sequence: TGTGCCAGCAGCTTTGGGGACACTGAAGCTTTCTTT.

This chain uses TRBV7-2 with TRBJ2-2; 9 bases align to TRBD2. With V trimmed by 4 bases and J by 1 base, 1 base remained unmatched. Germline loops: CDR1 SGHTA, CDR2 FQGNSA. This CDR3 spans 15 amino acids. CDR3 protein: CASSSTSGNTGELFF. CDR3 nucleotides: TGTGCCAGCAGCTCGACTAGCGGGAACACCGGGGAGCTGTTTTTT.

The V and J genes are TRBV19 and TRBJ2-1; the D gene is possibly TRBD1 (6 bases). V was shortened by 4 bases and J by 2 bases, with 12 bases between the two germline ends. CDR3 length: 15 amino acids. Germline assignment: CDR1 LNHDA and CDR2 SQIVND (reference sequence). The CDR3, as DNA: TGTGCCAGTAGTACCACAGGGTTTCCCTACAATGAGCAGTTCTTC. It is translated as CASSTTGFPYNEQFF.

The chain employs TRBV28 and TRBJ2-7; possibly TRBD1 for D (6 bases). CDR3 size: 12 residues. Germline loops: CDR1 MDHEN, CDR2 SYDVKM. V was cut by 6 bases and J by 3 bases, with 9 bases left in between. CDR3 amino acids: CASSTGFYEQYF. The CDR3 DNA follows: TGTGCCAGCAGCACAGGGTTCTACGAGCAGTACTTC.

The chain uses TRBV7-2 and TRBJ1-5; TRBD1 aligns across 7 bases. Germline V CDR1 and CDR2: SGHTA, FQGNSA. The CDR3 is 15 residues long. J was trimmed by 4 bases and V by 6 bases; bases with no gene match: 9. The CDR3 nucleotides are TGTGCCAGCAGTCTCTGGGGACAGACTAATCAGCCCCAGCATTTT. Its translation: CASSLWGQTNQPQHF.

The genes are TRBV24-1 and TRBJ2-2; TRBD1 agrees at 7 bases. Germline V gene sequence: CDR1 KGHDR, CDR2 SFDVKD. CDR3 length: 15 residues. With 4 bases clipped from V and 0 bases from J, the junction kept 1 base outside the gene matches. The CDR3 loop is CATSDGTANTGELFF. For the CDR3, the DNA is TGTGCCACCAGTGACGGGACAGCGAACACCGGGGAGCTGTTTTTT.

This chain joins TRBV27 and TRBJ1-1; TRBD1 matches 7 bases. CDR1 is MNHEY and CDR2 is SMNVEV in the germline V gene (reference sequence). After removal of 5 bases from V and 1 base from J, the junction contained 7 bases not matched to a gene. This CDR3 is 15 amino acids long. The CDR3: CASSRWAGGNTEAFF. The CDR3 DNA reads TGTGCCAGCAGTCGATGGGCAGGGGGGAACACTGAAGCTTTCTTT.

CDR3 nucleotide sequence: TGTGCCAGCAGCGCCGGGGACAGCTCGAACACTGAAGCTTTCTTT. It codes for CASSAGDSSNTEAFF. The chain combines TRBV9 with TRBJ1-1, with TRBD1 identical over 7 bases. Germline values: CDR1 SGDLS, CDR2 YYNGEE. CDR3 length: 15 amino acids. The V gene end was trimmed by 3 bases and the J gene end by 1 base; junction bases not matched to a gene: 6.

The chain joins TRBV7-2 to TRBJ2-3; no definite D call. Germline V CDR1 and CDR2: SGHTA, FQGNSA. Deletions cut 5 bases from V and 1 base from J, with 25 bases between. CDR3 length equals 19 residues. CDR3 amino acids: CASSPVGLRRFLGTDTQYF. CDR3 bases: TGTGCCAGCAGCCCCGTCGGGTTACGGCGGTTCCTAGGCACAGATACGCAGTATTTT.

The rearrangement joins TRBV28 to TRBJ1-1, with D perhaps matching TRBD1 (6 bases). V gave up 3 bases and J gave up 0 bases, with 17 bases separating them. Germline-derived CDR1 and CDR2 are MDHEN and SYDVKM. This CDR3 region has 17 residues. CDR3 protein: CASSFGLRGHLNTEAFF. For the CDR3, the DNA is TGTGCCAGCAGTTTTGGCCTCAGGGGCCATCTGAACACTGAAGCTTTCTTT.

This sequence joins TRBV20-1 and TRBJ1-2; the D is unclear. The CDR3 has 11 amino acids. With 6 bases removed from V and 4 bases from J, the gap between germline ends came to 9 bases. Germline V gene lookup returns CDR1 DFQATT and CDR2 SNEGSKA (reference sequence). CDR3 DNA sequence: TGCAGTGCCCGAGAATCCTATGGCTACACCTTC. This sequence encodes CSARESYGYTF.

The J gene is TRBJ2-7, the V gene TRBV5-4; 7 bases fit TRBD1. The V gene's germline CDR1 is SGHNT and CDR2 YYREEE (reference sequence). This CDR3 contains 16 residues. V was clipped by 4 bases and J by 0 bases; unmatched bases: 10. CDR3 in DNA: TGTGCCAGCAGCACCTGGGACAGCTTCCGCTCCTACGAGCAGTACTTC. Translation gives CASSTWDSFRSYEQYF.